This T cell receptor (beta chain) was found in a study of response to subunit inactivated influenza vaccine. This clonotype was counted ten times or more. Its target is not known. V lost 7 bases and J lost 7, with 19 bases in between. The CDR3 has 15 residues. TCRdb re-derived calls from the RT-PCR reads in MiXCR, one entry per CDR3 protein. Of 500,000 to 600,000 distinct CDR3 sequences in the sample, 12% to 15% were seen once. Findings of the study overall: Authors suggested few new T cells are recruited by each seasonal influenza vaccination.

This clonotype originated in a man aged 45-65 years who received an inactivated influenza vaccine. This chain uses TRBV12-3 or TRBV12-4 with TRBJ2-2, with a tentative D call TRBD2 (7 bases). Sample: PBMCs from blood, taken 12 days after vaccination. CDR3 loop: CASIPFGGHGGELFF. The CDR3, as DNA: TGTGCCAGCATCCCCTTCGGGGGGCACGGCGGGGAGCTGTTTTTT.